What follows are 18 T cell receptor beta chains derived from one specimen sequenced in a study of blood T cell repertoires in COVID-19. The assay was immunoSEQ multiplex PCR, and TCRdb's table has in-frame clones only and misses some. In the table there are roughly 87,000 clones, about 85% of which are singletons. The sample comprised peripheral blood. The receptor source for this set is an elderly woman with COVID-19, enrolled during active disease.

The sample holds one count of this clone. The genes are TRBV24-1 and TRBJ2-5, with a tentative D call TRBD1 (6 bases). This CDR3 is 13 amino acids long. V lost 4 bases, J lost 4 bases, and 9 bases lay in between. Per the germline V gene, CDR1 is KGHDR and CDR2 is SFDVKD. This CDR3 is CATSDWDTETQYF. In DNA form, the CDR3 reads TGTGCCACCAGTGACTGGGACACAGAGACCCAGTACTTC.

The gene calls are TRBV28 and TRBJ1-3, with D hard to call. CDR1 is MDHEN and CDR2 is SYDVKM in the germline V gene. Trimming stripped 2 bases from V and 8 bases from J, with 7 bases between. CDR3 length: 12 residues. The CDR3 protein is CASSLGSHTIYF. The CDR3 coding sequence is TGTGCCAGCAGTTTAGGGAGTCACACCATATATTTT.

The chain is built from TRBV6-2 or TRBV6-3 and TRBJ2-1; D unclear. Germline loops: CDR1 MNHEY, CDR2 SVGEGT. V lost 6 bases and J 6 bases, leaving 6 bases between the germline ends. The CDR3 loop spans 11 amino acids. The CDR3 nucleotides read TGTGCCAGCAGCACAGTCAATGAGCAGTTCTTC. Encoded protein: CASSTVNEQFF.

The rearrangement links TRBV18 to TRBJ2-7, with a possible D match to TRBD2 (5 bases). Germline-derived CDR1 and CDR2 are KGHSH and LQKENI. Deletions cut 3 bases from V and 0 bases from J, with 15 bases between. This CDR3 has 16 residues. The CDR3 DNA reads as TGTGCCAGCTCACCGACCAGGCCGGGAAACTCCTACGAGCAGTACTTC. Translated, it gives CASSPTRPGNSYEQYF.

The chain has TRBV6-6 and TRBJ2-5; 8 nucleotides line up with TRBD2. The germline V gene encodes CDR1 MNHNY and CDR2 SVGAGI (reference sequence). Losses at the gene ends were 6 bases for V and 9 bases for J; bases not matched to a gene: 9. CDR3 length equals 13 residues. CDR3: CASRVAGGLAQYF. The CDR3, as DNA: TGTGCCAGCAGGGTTGCGGGGGGACTGGCCCAGTACTTC.

This clone was picked up a small number of times. The chain is built from TRBV2 and TRBJ1-3; D is unclear. The CDR3 covers 12 residues. The germline V and J ends were trimmed by 5 bases and 1 base, with 3 bases remaining between them. The germline V gene encodes CDR1 SNHLY and CDR2 FYNNEI. The CDR3 loop is CASSLSGNTIYF. Here the CDR3 DNA reads TGTGCCAGCAGTCTATCTGGAAACACCATATATTTT.

This chain links TRBV6-5 with TRBJ2-2, with TRBD2 identical over 11 bases. The germline CDR1 and CDR2 sequences are MNHEY and SVGAGI. The CDR3 runs to 14 residues. Trimming cost V 5 bases and J 13 bases; bases outside gene matches: 9. CDR3 residues: CASSKTSGASRLFF. As DNA, the CDR3 is TGTGCCAGCAGTAAGACTAGCGGGGCGTCAAGGCTGTTTTTT.

The chain uses TRBV27 and TRBJ2-1; 8 bases line up with TRBD2. V was clipped by 7 bases and J by 2 bases; unmatched bases: 4. Per the germline V gene, CDR1 is MNHEY and CDR2 is SMNVEV (reference sequence). The CDR3 has 14 residues. The CDR3 loop is CASTLAGTYNEQFF. The CDR3 bases are TGTGCCAGCACATTAGCGGGAACCTACAATGAGCAGTTCTTC.

J is TRBJ1-2 and V is TRBV6-2 or TRBV6-3, with 10 nucleotides matching TRBD1. CDR1 and CDR2 (germline): MNHEY, SVGEGT. Trimming removed 4 bases from V and 3 bases from J; junction bases left unmatched: 11. The CDR3 has 17 amino acids. CDR3: CASSSIRTGGVDYGYTF. As DNA, the CDR3 is TGTGCCAGCAGTTCCATCCGGACAGGGGGTGTGGACTATGGCTACACCTTC.

The chain is built from TRBV20-1 and TRBJ2-5; TRBD2 aligns across 9 bases. The ends lost 3 bases at V and 2 bases at J; junction bases unmatched: 7. Germline CDR1 reads DFQATT; CDR2 reads SNEGSKA (reference sequence). The CDR3 has 15 residues. This CDR3 is CSASRAGGFQETQYF. Written as DNA, the CDR3 is TGCAGTGCTAGTCGAGCGGGAGGTTTTCAAGAGACCCAGTACTTC.

The chain employs TRBV4-1 and TRBJ1-2; 7 bases fit TRBD1. This CDR3 contains 16 residues. V gave up 1 base and J gave up 8 bases; unmatched junction bases: 13. CDR1 is MGHRA, CDR2 YSYEKL, per germline. The CDR3 is CASSQAGTVLRNGYTF. In nucleotides, the CDR3 is TGCGCCAGCAGCCAAGCAGGGACAGTTCTTCGCAACGGCTACACCTTC.

The rearrangement joins TRBV19 to TRBJ1-5, with TRBD1 as a possible D gene (5 bases). Between the trimmed V and J ends, which lost 1 base and 4 bases, there was a span of 17 bases. CDR1 is LNHDA and CDR2 is SQIVND in the germline V gene (reference sequence). The CDR3 covers 17 residues. The CDR3 DNA reads as TGTGCCAGTAGTATAGGAGAGGGGCCGGGGGTTAATCAGCCCCAGCATTTT. Protein: CASSIGEGPGVNQPQHF.

The CDR3 DNA reads as TGTGCCATCAGTGGGGGGGACAGGGGGCCCACCCAAGAGACCCAGTACTTC. Protein product: CAISGGDRGPTQETQYF. The V and J genes are TRBV10-3 and TRBJ2-5, with 12 nucleotides matching TRBD1. Germline trimming cut 4 bases from V and 1 base from J; bases unmatched to any gene: 7. The CDR3 has 17 amino acids. Germline-derived CDR1 and CDR2 are ENHRY and SYGVKD.

The chain uses TRBV18 and TRBJ1-5; a weak D match, TRBD1 (6 bases). The CDR3 sequence is 15 residues long. CDR1 is KGHSH, CDR2 LQKENI, per germline. V lost 3 bases to trimming and J lost 4 bases, with 13 bases between them. CDR3 nucleotide sequence: TGTGCCAGCTCACCCCGGGGGGCAGAGAATCAGCCCCAGCATTTT. Protein sequence: CASSPRGAENQPQHF.

This chain joins TRBV4-1 and TRBJ2-6, with unresolved D. Germline values: CDR1 MGHRA, CDR2 YSYEKL. The CDR3 runs 13 residues. V was pared by 6 bases and J by 0 bases, with 3 bases between. The CDR3: CASSRSGANVLTF. For the CDR3, the DNA is TGCGCCAGCAGTCGCTCTGGGGCCAACGTCCTGACTTTC.

CDR3 amino acids: CASSYSGSSYEQYF. CDR3 bases: TGTGCCAGTAGTTATAGCGGAAGCTCCTACGAGCAGTACTTC. The chain is built from TRBV19 and TRBJ2-7; D may be TRBD2 (6 bases). Per germline, CDR1 LNHDA and CDR2 SQIVND (reference sequence). The CDR3 is made up of 14 amino acids. Deletions cut 5 bases from V and 0 bases from J, with 11 bases between.

In this sample, this clone turned up once. V usage is TRBV11-1 and J usage is TRBJ2-1; 12 bases line up with TRBD2. The V and J ends lost 5 bases and 3 bases, in that order; junction bases with no gene match: 2. The CDR3 contains 15 residues. Germline CDR1 is SGHAT and CDR2 is FQDESV (reference sequence). In DNA form, the CDR3 reads TGTGCCAGCAGCCGGGGACTAGCGGGCTACAATGAGCAGTTCTTC. Its protein is CASSRGLAGYNEQFF. Supplemented by reference TRBV11-1 and TRBJ2-1, the full variable domain reads EAEVAQSPRYKITEKSQAVAFWCDPISGHATLYWYRQILGQGPELLVQFQDESVVDDSQLPKDRFSAERLKGVDSTLKIQPAELGDSAMYLCASSRGLAGYNEQFFGPGTRLTVL.

The J gene is TRBJ2-3, the V gene TRBV18; TRBD2 agrees at 11 bases. Per the germline V gene, CDR1 is KGHSH and CDR2 is LQKENI. This CDR3 spans 15 amino acids. Losses at the gene ends were 6 bases for V and 5 bases for J; bases not matched to a gene: 7. The CDR3 region has the DNA TGTGCCAGCTCCCCGTTAGCGGGGGGGGAAGATACGCAGTATTTT. It codes for CASSPLAGGEDTQYF.